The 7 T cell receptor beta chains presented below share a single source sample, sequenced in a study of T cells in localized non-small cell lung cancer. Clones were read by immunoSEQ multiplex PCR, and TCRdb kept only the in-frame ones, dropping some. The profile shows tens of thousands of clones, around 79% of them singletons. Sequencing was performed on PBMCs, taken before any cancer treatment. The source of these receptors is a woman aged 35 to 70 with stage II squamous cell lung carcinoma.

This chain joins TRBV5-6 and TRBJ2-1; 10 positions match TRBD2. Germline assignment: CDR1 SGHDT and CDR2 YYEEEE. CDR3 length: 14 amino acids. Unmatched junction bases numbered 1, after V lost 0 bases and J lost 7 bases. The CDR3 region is CASSLGGLANEQFF. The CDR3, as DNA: TGTGCCAGCAGCTTGGGGGGACTAGCGAATGAGCAGTTCTTC.

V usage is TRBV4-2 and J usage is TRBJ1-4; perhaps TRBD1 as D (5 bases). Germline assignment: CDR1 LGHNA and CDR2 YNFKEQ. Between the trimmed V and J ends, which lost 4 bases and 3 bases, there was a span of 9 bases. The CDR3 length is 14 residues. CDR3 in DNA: TGTGCCAGCAGCCGAGGGGTTGCTAATGAAAAACTGTTTTTT. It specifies CASSRGVANEKLFF.

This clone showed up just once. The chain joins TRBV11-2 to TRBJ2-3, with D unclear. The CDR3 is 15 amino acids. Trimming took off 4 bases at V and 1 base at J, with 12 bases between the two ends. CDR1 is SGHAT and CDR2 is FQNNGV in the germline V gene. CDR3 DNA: TGTGCCAGCAGCTCCAAGTCCGGAGGCACAGATACGCAGTATTTT. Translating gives CASSSKSGGTDTQYF.

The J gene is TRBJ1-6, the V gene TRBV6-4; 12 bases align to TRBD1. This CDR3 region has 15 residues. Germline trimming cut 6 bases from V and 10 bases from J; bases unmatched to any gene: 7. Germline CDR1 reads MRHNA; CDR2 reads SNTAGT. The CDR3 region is CASSTGTGGESPLHF. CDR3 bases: TGTGCCAGCAGCACCGGGACAGGGGGCGAATCACCCCTCCACTTT.

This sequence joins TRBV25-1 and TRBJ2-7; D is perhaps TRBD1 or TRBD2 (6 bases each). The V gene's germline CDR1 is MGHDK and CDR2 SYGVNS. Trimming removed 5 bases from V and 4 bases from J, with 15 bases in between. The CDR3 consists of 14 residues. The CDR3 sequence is CASSPCEGGYEQYV. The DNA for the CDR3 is TGTGCCAGCAGTCCTTGCGAGGGGGGATACGAGCAGTACGTC.

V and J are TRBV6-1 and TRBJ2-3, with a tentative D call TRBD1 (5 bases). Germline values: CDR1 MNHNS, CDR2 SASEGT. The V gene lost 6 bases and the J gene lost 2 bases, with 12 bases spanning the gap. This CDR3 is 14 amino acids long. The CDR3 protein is CASSDRASTDTQYF. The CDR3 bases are TGTGCCAGCAGCGACAGAGCCTCCACAGATACGCAGTATTTT.

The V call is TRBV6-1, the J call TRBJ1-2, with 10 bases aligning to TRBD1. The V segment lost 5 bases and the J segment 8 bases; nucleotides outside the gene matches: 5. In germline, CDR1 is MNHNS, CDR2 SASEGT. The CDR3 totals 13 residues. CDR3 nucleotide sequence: TGTGCCAGCAGTCGTGACAGGGGGCAGGGCTACACCTTC. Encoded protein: CASSRDRGQGYTF.